What follows describes a single T cell receptor beta chain. The antigen is unknown. The study ran its PCR with 60 Vbeta and 13 Jbeta primers. Data came from immunoSEQ multiplex PCR; TCRdb stores just in-frame clones and leaves some out. The top ten hold more than 5% of the sample, which has under 70,000 clones, 60% to 85% seen once. This record belongs to a study of cytomegalovirus exposure and HLA in healthy donors. The junction had 16 bases not matched to a gene; V was cut back by 5 bases and J by 8 bases. The germline CDR1 and CDR2 sequences are SGHTA and FQGNSA. The CDR3 loop spans 16 amino acids. Study-level findings and limits: In a later analysis, across HLA loci, associated TCR counts were highest for DRB1, lowest for HLA-C. Presence/absence analyses took donor sequencing depth as roughly uniform.

Sequencing used PBMCs. This chain links TRBV7-2 with TRBJ1-2; TRBD1 matches 8 bases. This clonotype originated in a male donor in good health and CMV-seropositive. CDR3 in amino acids: CASSRRQGNKGGGYTF. The DNA of the CDR3 is TGTGCCAGCAGCAGAAGACAGGGGAATAAGGGGGGCGGCTACACCTTC.